The entry below gives a single T cell receptor (beta chain) sequence along with its context. This record comes from a study of CD8 T cells in Susac syndrome. Random hexamers were used to reverse transcribe the RNA input (about 0.45 to 1 ug). Using its own MiXCR run on the immunoSEQ multiplex PCR reads, TCRdb lists one record per CDR3 protein. The sample lists 330,000 or so distinct CDR3 sequences; 75% to 90% were seen once. The CDR3 spans 15 residues. V lost 5 bases and J lost 6; bases outside the gene matches: 10. Germline CDR1 is SGHTA and CDR2 is FQGTGA. The chain recombines TRBV7-3 with TRBJ2-3; TRBD1 aligns across 8 bases. The sequenced material came from CD8+ T cells from PBMCs. The source of this sequence is a human donor with multiple sclerosis. CDR3 in amino acids: CASSPGQGVRDTQYF. CDR3 bases: TGTGCCAGCAGCCCAGGACAGGGAGTACGCGATACGCAGTATTTT.